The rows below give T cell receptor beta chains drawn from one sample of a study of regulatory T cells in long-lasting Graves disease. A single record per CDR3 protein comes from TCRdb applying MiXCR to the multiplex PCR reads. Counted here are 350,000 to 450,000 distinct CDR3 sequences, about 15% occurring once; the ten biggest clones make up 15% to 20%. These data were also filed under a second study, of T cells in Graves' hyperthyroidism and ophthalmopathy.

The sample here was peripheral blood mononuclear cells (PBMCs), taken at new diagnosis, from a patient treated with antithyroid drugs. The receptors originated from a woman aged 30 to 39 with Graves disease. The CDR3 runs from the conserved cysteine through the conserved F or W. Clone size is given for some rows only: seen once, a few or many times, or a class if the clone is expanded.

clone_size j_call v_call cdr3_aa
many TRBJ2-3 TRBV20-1 CSASIGSSAGTDTQYF
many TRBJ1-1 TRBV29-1 CSGGWVLNTEAFF
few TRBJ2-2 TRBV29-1 CSVEGYAGELFF
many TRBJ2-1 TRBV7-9 CASSAPNDEQFF
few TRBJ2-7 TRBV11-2 CASTHGGSVYEQYF
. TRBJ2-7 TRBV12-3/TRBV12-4 CASSLGSGVCEQYF
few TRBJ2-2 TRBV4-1 CASSQPQGPVGGELFF
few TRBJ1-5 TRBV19 CASSMGDRGFNQPQHF
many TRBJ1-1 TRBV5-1 CASSSQAGMNTEAFF
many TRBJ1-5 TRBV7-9 CASSLTEGDGLNQPQHF
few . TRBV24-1 CATKEFETQYF
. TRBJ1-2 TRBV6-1 CASSTANYGYTF
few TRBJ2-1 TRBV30 CAGTGTGGKQFF
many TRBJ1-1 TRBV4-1 CASRRNEGGDAEAFF
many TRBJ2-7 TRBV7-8 CASSLSPQASYEQYF
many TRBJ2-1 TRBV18 CASSPLFGPGQVVGEQFF
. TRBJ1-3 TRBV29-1 CSVAGGRFGNTIYF
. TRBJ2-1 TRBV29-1 CSVRVLGSSYNEQFF
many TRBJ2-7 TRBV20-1 CSAEQGAPGEQYF
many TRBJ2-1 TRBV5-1 CASSSGQLRDEQFF
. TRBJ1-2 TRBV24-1 CATSDGTGGGRGYTF
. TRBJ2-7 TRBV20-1 CSAHRVDAYEQYF
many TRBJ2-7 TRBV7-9 CASSRKTTGYEQYF
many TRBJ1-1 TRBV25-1 CASSEARPGTMNTEAFF
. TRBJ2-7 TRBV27 CASSSGQGIYEQYF
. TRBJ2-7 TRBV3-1 CAISPRSDYEQYF
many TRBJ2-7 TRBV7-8 CASSRGGTYEQYF
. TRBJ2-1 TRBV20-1 CSASYAGTRSSYNEQFF
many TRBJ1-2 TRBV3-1 CASSQDGGAGYTF
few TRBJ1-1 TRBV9 CASSVVWTPEAFF
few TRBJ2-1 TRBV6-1 CASRPSGTKNNEQFF
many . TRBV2 CASSELREVNEQYF
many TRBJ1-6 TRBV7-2 CASSLQGSSYNSPLHF
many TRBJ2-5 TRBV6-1 CASNLYSSGIQETQYF
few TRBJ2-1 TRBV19 CASSIGLSYNEQFF
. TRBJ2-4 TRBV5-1 CASSRLGEGKNIQYF
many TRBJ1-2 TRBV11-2 CASNRVTGRLQDYGYTF
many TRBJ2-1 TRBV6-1 CASSEVLAGGMESYNEQFF
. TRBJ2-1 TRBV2 CASSGQGENEQFF
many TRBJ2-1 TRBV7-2 CASSRYLYNEQFF
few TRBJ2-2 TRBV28 CASRILTVRTGELFF
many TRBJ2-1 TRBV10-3 CAISESARGYEQFF
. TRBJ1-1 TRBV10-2 CASSEPVGQAFF
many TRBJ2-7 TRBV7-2 CASSLGVAGTYEQYF
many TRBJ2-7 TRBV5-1 CASSDRDSPRPVSYEQYF
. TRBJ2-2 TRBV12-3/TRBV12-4 CASDGRGATGELFF
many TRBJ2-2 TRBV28 CASSLRSGSTGELFF
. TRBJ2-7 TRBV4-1 CASSQDPGPLRTEQYF
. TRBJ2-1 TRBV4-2 CASSPKVGSYNEQFF
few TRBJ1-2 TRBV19 CASSIMGRSLGDYGYTF
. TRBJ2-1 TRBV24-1 CATSSLLRPGQGSDEQFF
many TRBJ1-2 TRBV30 CAWSGKLGYTF
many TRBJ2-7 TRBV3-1 CASSRTALYEQYF
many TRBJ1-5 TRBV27 CATKLTGLSYSNQPQHF
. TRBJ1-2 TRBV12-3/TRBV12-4 CASSDGCGYTF
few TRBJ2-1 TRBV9 CASSKDRGFRAVEQFF
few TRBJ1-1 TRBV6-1 CASRITVTNTEAFF
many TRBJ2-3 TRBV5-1 CASSPTRQGSDTQYF